Here is one T cell receptor beta chain with its context. The antigen remains unidentified. A junction boundary mismatches the germline segment, possibly from a read error. The PCR had 60 Vbeta and 13 Jbeta primers. Libraries were prepared by immunoSEQ multiplex PCR; TCRdb keeps only in-frame clonotypes and omits some of them. The sample consists of approximately 170,000 clones, about 80% of them appearing once. CDR3 length: 13 amino acids. The V gene's germline CDR1 is SGHNT and CDR2 YYREEE (reference sequence). This sample was included in a study of cytomegalovirus exposure and HLA in healthy donors. Study in general: Sequencing of 150 million to 200 million T cells in an earlier analysis found around 110 million unique TCR beta sequences.

Overall study findings and caveats: Reported performance of the classifier showed diagnosis of cytomegalovirus status with high specificity and sensitivity. Sequences of the TCR beta chain were said to predict the HLA-A and HLA-B alleles of most subjects accurately.

The sequencing sample was made of PBMCs. This receptor was identified in a middle-aged man in good health and CMV-seronegative. The V call is TRBV5-4, the J call TRBJ2-3; TRBD2 matches at 11 bases. CDR3 DNA: TGTGCCAGCAGCTCGGATAGCGGGAGGGTTCCTCATTTT. Translated, it gives CASSSDSGRVPHF.